This T cell receptor beta chain was observed in a study of cytomegalovirus exposure and HLA in healthy donors. About the research overall: It was reported in a later analysis that the 120 or so validation repertoires used the same platform as the approximately 670 first-cohort repertoires.

The CDR3 is 14 amino acids. Trimming cost V 4 bases and J 1 base, with 11 bases left between them. Germline V lookup: CDR1 SGHNT, CDR2 YYREEE (reference sequence). This clone was observed a few times. Libraries were prepared by immunoSEQ multiplex PCR; TCRdb keeps only in-frame clonotypes and omits some of them. The sample has about 160,000 clones; less than 90% are singletons. The sequence was collected from a woman between 18 and 30 years old in good health and CMV-seronegative. The chain couples TRBV5-4 to TRBJ1-1; D is unclear. The sample consisted of PBMCs. The CDR3 DNA reads TGTGCCAGCAGCCTCAGAACCGAGAACACTGAAGCTTTCTTT. Residues: CASSLRTENTEAFF.